Included here is one T cell receptor (beta chain) sequence, with context. As yet, its antigen is unknown. The sample comes from a study of CD8+ T cells in alopecia areata. Findings and limits, study-wide: Alphabeta T cells residing in normal skin are also sequenced in scalp samples.

cDNA reverse transcribed from extracted RNA served as the sequencing template. Here immunoSEQ multiplex PCR was the method, and the copy in TCRdb shows in-frame clones only, minus some. Among over 100,000 clones, roughly 50% were seen once, and the ten largest hold 18%. This TCR was sampled from a human donor with alopecia areata. The material sequenced was CD8+ T cells sorted from blood, taken at week 0.

The DNA for the CDR3 is TGCGCCAGCAGCTCACAGGGGGCAGACACTGAAGCTTTCTTT. The encoded protein is CASSSQGADTEAFF. The rearrangement links TRBV5-1 to TRBJ1-1; 9 nucleotides match TRBD1. Germline CDR1 reads SGHRS; CDR2 reads YFSETQ. The length of the CDR3 is 14 residues. The V gene end was trimmed by 3 bases and the J gene end by 3 bases; junction bases not matched to a gene: 3.